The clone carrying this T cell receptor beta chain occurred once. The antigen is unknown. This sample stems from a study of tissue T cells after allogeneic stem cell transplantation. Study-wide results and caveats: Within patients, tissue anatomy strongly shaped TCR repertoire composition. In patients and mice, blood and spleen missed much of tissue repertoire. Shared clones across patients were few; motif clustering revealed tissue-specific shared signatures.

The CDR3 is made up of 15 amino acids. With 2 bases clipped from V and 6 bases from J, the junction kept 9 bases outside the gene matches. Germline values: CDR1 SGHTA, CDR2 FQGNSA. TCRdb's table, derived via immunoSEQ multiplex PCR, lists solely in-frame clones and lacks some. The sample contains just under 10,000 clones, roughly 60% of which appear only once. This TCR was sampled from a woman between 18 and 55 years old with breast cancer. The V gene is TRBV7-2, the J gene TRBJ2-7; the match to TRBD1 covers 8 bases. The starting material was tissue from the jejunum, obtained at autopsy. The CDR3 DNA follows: TGTGCCAGCAGCTTAATGAGGACAGGGACCGGCGAGCAGTACTTC. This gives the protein CASSLMRTGTGEQYF. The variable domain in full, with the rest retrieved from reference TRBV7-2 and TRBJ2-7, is GAGVSQSPSNKVTEKGKDVELRCDPISGHTALYWYRQSLGQGLEFLIYFQGNSAPDKSGLPSDRFSAERTGGSVSTLTIQRTQQEDSAVYLCASSLMRTGTGEQYFGPGTRLTVT.